This T cell receptor beta chain stems from a study of shared clonotypes between healthy human individuals. The method was immunoSEQ multiplex PCR; TCRdb's version includes in-frame clones alone and lacks a portion of them. The sample has about 340,000 clones; less than 75% are singletons. The sample consisted of memory CD4+ T cells sorted from blood. Subset specified: CD45RA-negative fraction. The clonotype was recovered from a man under 40 in good health.

This chain's CDR3 is CASSVSGRSLEQYF. CDR3 coding DNA: TGTGCCAGCAGCGTTAGCGGGAGGTCTCTCGAGCAGTACTTC. The V gene is TRBV9, the J gene TRBJ2-7; the match to TRBD2 covers 10 bases. The germline V gene has CDR1 SGDLS and CDR2 YYNGEE. V lost 2 bases and J lost 6; bases outside the gene matches: 5. The CDR3 contains 14 residues.